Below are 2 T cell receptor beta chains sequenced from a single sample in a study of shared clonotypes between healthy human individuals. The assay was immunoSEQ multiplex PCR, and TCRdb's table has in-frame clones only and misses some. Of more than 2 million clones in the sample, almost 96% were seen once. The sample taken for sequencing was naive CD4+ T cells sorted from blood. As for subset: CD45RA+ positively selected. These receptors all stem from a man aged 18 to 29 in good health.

DNA of the CDR3: TGTGCCTGGAGCAGACAGGGGAAGCCCCAGCATTTT. Residues: CAWSRQGKPQHF. The gene calls are TRBV30 and TRBJ1-5; 8 bases agree with TRBD1. CDR3 length equals 12 residues. With 3 bases clipped from V and 8 bases from J, the junction kept 3 bases outside the gene matches. In germline, CDR1 is GTSNPN, CDR2 SVGIG (reference sequence).

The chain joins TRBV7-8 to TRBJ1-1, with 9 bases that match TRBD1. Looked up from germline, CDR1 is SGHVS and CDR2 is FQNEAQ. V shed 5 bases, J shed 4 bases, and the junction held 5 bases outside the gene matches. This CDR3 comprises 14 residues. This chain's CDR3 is CASSRRDRATEAFF. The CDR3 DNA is TGTGCCAGCAGCCGCCGGGACAGGGCCACTGAAGCTTTCTTT.